The rows below give T cell receptor beta chains drawn from one sample of a study of blood T cell repertoires in COVID-19. TCRdb's table, derived via immunoSEQ multiplex PCR, lists solely in-frame clones and lacks some. The sample contains approximately 100,000 clones, 70% to 90% of which appear only once. What was sequenced was peripheral blood. The origin of the receptors is a human donor in a cohort sampled during active COVID-19. Both conserved end residues are part of each CDR3. A D gene is named only where the DNA matches it firmly. For some rows the clone size is stated as once, few or many, or as a class when expanded; others skip it.

size: .
V: TRBV18
D: .
J: TRBJ2-3
CDR3: CASSPPAGSTDTQYF
DNA: TGTGCCAGCTCACCACCGGCGGGGAGCACAGATACGCAGTATTTT

size: .
V: TRBV9
D: .
J: TRBJ2-3
CDR3: CASSAQVTDTQYF
DNA: TGTGCCAGCAGCGCACAGGTCACAGATACGCAGTATTTT

size: .
V: TRBV28
D: .
J: TRBJ2-7
CDR3: CASCGTASYEQYF
DNA: TGTGCCAGCTGCGGGACAGCCTCCTACGAGCAGTACTTC

size: .
V: TRBV9
D: .
J: TRBJ2-5
CDR3: CASSPRQAETQYF
DNA: TGTGCCAGCAGCCCGCGACAGGCCGAGACCCAGTACTTC

size: .
V: TRBV19
D: .
J: TRBJ2-6
CDR3: CASSLGSSGANVLTF
DNA: TGTGCCAGTAGCCTTGGGAGCTCTGGGGCCAACGTCCTGACTTTC

size: .
V: TRBV7-3
D: TRBD2
J: TRBJ2-1
CDR3: CASSPRTSGYNEQFF
DNA: TGTGCCAGCAGCCCTCGGACTAGCGGATACAATGAGCAGTTCTTC

size: .
V: TRBV18
D: .
J: TRBJ2-5
CDR3: CASSLESSWRNQETQYF
DNA: TGTGCCAGCTCACTGGAATCGTCTTGGAGAAACCAAGAGACCCAGTACTTC

size: .
V: TRBV19
D: .
J: TRBJ1-3
CDR3: CASNGGAYSGNTIYF
DNA: TGTGCCAGTAACGGGGGAGCCTACTCTGGAAACACCATATATTTT

size: many
V: TRBV9
D: TRBD1
J: TRBJ1-4
CDR3: CASSVGPTGGSEKLFF
DNA: TGTGCCAGCAGCGTAGGACCAACAGGGGGCAGCGAAAAACTGTTTTTT

size: few
V: TRBV6-5
D: TRBD2
J: TRBJ2-7
CDR3: CASKPAGTGPEQYF
DNA: TGTGCCAGCAAACCAGCGGGGACCGGGCCCGAGCAGTACTTC

size: .
V: TRBV7-2
D: .
J: TRBJ1-2
CDR3: CASSRSGVYGYTF
DNA: TGTGCCAGCAGCCGATCGGGGGTCTATGGCTACACCTTC

size: .
V: TRBV5-4
D: TRBD2
J: TRBJ2-2
CDR3: CASSSPPSGGTGELFF
DNA: TGTGCCAGCAGCTCGCCGCCTAGCGGTGGGACCGGGGAGCTGTTTTTT

size: .
V: TRBV30
D: .
J: TRBJ1-1
CDR3: CAWGQPGGEAFF
DNA: TGTGCCTGGGGCCAACCGGGGGGGGAAGCTTTCTTT

size: .
V: TRBV5-1
D: TRBD2
J: TRBJ2-3
CDR3: CASSLATSGSPDTQYF
DNA: TGCGCCAGCAGCTTGGCCACTAGCGGGAGTCCAGATACGCAGTATTTT

size: .
V: TRBV6-5
D: .
J: TRBJ1-4
CDR3: CASSYSRTEPNEKLFF
DNA: TGTGCCAGCAGTTACTCTCGGACAGAACCTAATGAAAAACTGTTTTTT

size: .
V: TRBV7-2
D: .
J: TRBJ1-4
CDR3: CASSLRGVTNEKLFF
DNA: TGTGCCAGCAGCTTACGGGGGGTAACTAATGAAAAACTGTTTTTT

size: .
V: TRBV5-1
D: TRBD1
J: TRBJ1-2
CDR3: CASSRDRSGLGGYTF
DNA: TGCGCCAGCAGCCGGGACAGGTCGGGGCTCGGTGGCTACACCTTC

size: .
V: TRBV7-2
D: TRBD2
J: TRBJ2-7
CDR3: CASSSTGTSGAGQYF
DNA: TGTGCCAGCAGCTCCACCGGGACTAGCGGGGCGGGGCAGTACTTC

size: .
V: TRBV30
D: .
J: TRBJ1-1
CDR3: CAWSVWGGTEAFF
DNA: TGTGCCTGGAGTGTATGGGGAGGCACTGAAGCTTTCTTT

size: few
V: TRBV7-9
D: .
J: TRBJ1-5
CDR3: CASSQDFYSNQPQHF
DNA: TGTGCCAGCAGCCAAGACTTCTATAGCAATCAGCCCCAGCATTTT

size: .
V: TRBV6-5
D: .
J: TRBJ1-5
CDR3: CASRQANSNQPQHF
DNA: TGTGCCAGCCGACAGGCAAATAGCAATCAGCCCCAGCATTTT

size: .
V: TRBV18
D: .
J: TRBJ1-4
CDR3: CASSPLSTNEKLFF
DNA: TGTGCCAGCTCACCCTTATCAACTAATGAAAAACTGTTTTTT

size: .
V: TRBV2
D: .
J: TRBJ1-6
CDR3: CASSGQGSVSPLHF
DNA: TGTGCCAGCAGTGGCCAGGGATCTGTCTCACCCCTCCACTTT

size: medium-sized
V: TRBV5-1
D: .
J: TRBJ1-6
CDR3: CASSLGEIEGPLHF
DNA: TGCGCCAGCAGCTTGGGGGAAATTGAGGGACCCCTCCACTTT

size: .
V: TRBV2
D: .
J: TRBJ2-3
CDR3: CASSEISGADTQYF
DNA: TGTGCCAGCAGTGAGATTTCGGGGGCAGATACGCAGTATTTT

size: .
V: TRBV6-5
D: TRBD1
J: TRBJ1-1
CDR3: CASSYGQGKAFF
DNA: TGTGCCAGCAGTTACGGACAGGGAAAGGCTTTCTTT

size: .
V: TRBV27
D: TRBD2
J: TRBJ2-7
CDR3: CASSSQREVYEQYF
DNA: TGTGCCAGCAGTTCCCAGCGGGAGGTCTACGAGCAGTACTTC

size: .
V: TRBV6-2/TRBV6-3
D: TRBD2
J: TRBJ2-3
CDR3: CASSFWLAGTTDTQYF
DNA: TGTGCCAGCAGTTTTTGGCTAGCGGGGACCACAGATACGCAGTATTTT

size: .
V: TRBV7-9
D: TRBD1
J: TRBJ1-1
CDR3: CASSSRQGELTEAFF
DNA: TGTGCCAGCAGTTCCCGACAGGGGGAGCTCACTGAAGCTTTCTTT

size: .
V: TRBV6-1
D: .
J: TRBJ2-7
CDR3: CASSEAQNLLTHEQYF
DNA: TGTGCCAGCAGTGAAGCGCAGAACCTCTTAACACACGAGCAGTACTTC

size: .
V: TRBV7-9
D: TRBD1
J: TRBJ1-1
CDR3: CASSPGTGTREAFF
DNA: TGTGCCAGCAGCCCGGGGACAGGGACCCGTGAAGCTTTCTTT

size: few
V: TRBV2
D: .
J: TRBJ1-5
CDR3: CASSEQGREPQHF
DNA: TGTGCCAGCAGTGAACAGGGCAGGGAGCCCCAGCATTTT

size: .
V: TRBV5-1
D: .
J: TRBJ1-4
CDR3: CASSLLSLNEKLFF
DNA: TGCGCCAGCAGTCTTTTGTCCCTTAATGAAAAACTGTTTTTT

size: .
V: TRBV28
D: .
J: TRBJ1-2
CDR3: CASMEGNYGYTF
DNA: TGTGCCAGCATGGAGGGCAACTATGGCTACACCTTC

size: .
V: TRBV7-2
D: .
J: TRBJ2-7
CDR3: CASSSTRGRYYEQYF
DNA: TGTGCCAGCAGCTCGACCCGGGGGAGGTACTACGAGCAGTACTTC

size: .
V: TRBV7-9
D: TRBD1
J: TRBJ1-1
CDR3: CASSSGQGSTEAFF
DNA: TGTGCCAGCAGCTCGGGACAGGGGAGCACTGAAGCTTTCTTT

size: .
V: TRBV7-6
D: .
J: TRBJ2-2
CDR3: CASSLLAGTNTGELFF
DNA: TGTGCCAGCAGCTTACTTGCCGGGACAAACACCGGGGAGCTGTTTTTT

size: .
V: TRBV4-2
D: TRBD2
J: TRBJ2-7
CDR3: CASSREGGRGLASGSTEQYF
DNA: TGTGCCAGCAGCCGGGAGGGGGGCAGGGGACTGGCTAGCGGGAGTACCGAGCAGTACTTC

size: .
V: TRBV2
D: .
J: TRBJ2-1
CDR3: CASMEVPDSYNEQFF
DNA: TGTGCCAGCATGGAGGTGCCAGACTCCTACAATGAGCAGTTCTTC

size: .
V: TRBV7-9
D: .
J: TRBJ1-6
CDR3: CASSLSFSPLHF
DNA: TGTGCCAGCAGCTTATCTTTTTCACCCCTCCACTTT

size: .
V: TRBV10-1
D: TRBD1
J: TRBJ1-1
CDR3: CASSESTGIMNTEAFF
DNA: TGCGCCAGCAGTGAGTCGACAGGGATTATGAACACTGAAGCTTTCTTT

size: .
V: TRBV4-1
D: TRBD2
J: TRBJ2-7
CDR3: CASSQEGFGGGGAVEQYF
DNA: TGCGCCAGCAGCCAAGAGGGCTTCGGCGGCGGGGGGGCTGTCGAGCAGTACTTC

size: .
V: TRBV12-3/TRBV12-4
D: .
J: TRBJ1-5
CDR3: CASSFSNQPQHF
DNA: TGTGCCAGCAGTTTTTCGAATCAGCCCCAGCATTTT

size: .
V: TRBV28
D: TRBD1
J: TRBJ2-7
CDR3: CASSLGTGAYEQYF
DNA: TGTGCCAGCAGTTTGGGAACAGGGGCCTACGAGCAGTACTTC

size: .
V: TRBV3-1/TRBV3-2
D: TRBD2
J: TRBJ2-5
CDR3: CASSRGTSGGAGETQYF
DNA: TGTGCCAGCAGCCGCGGGACTAGCGGGGGGGCCGGGGAGACCCAGTACTTC

size: .
V: TRBV28
D: .
J: TRBJ1-1
CDR3: CASSLGQNTEAFF
DNA: TGTGCCAGCAGTTTGGGACAAAACACTGAAGCTTTCTTT

size: .
V: TRBV2
D: TRBD2
J: TRBJ2-5
CDR3: CASNPGLAGLGETQYF
DNA: TGTGCCAGCAATCCGGGACTAGCGGGGTTGGGCGAGACCCAGTACTTC

size: few
V: TRBV7-9
D: TRBD2
J: TRBJ2-1
CDR3: CASSRSRGLAGDNEQFF
DNA: TGTGCCAGCAGCCGGTCCCGGGGACTAGCGGGAGACAATGAGCAGTTCTTC

size: .
V: TRBV28
D: TRBD1
J: TRBJ1-2
CDR3: CASRDSWGYGYTF
DNA: TGTGCCAGCCGGGACAGCTGGGGCTATGGCTACACCTTC

size: once
V: TRBV5-1
D: .
J: TRBJ2-1
CDR3: CASSLKARDEQFF
DNA: TGCGCCAGCAGCTTGAAGGCTAGAGATGAGCAGTTCTTC